The clone carrying this T cell receptor (beta chain) appeared once. Its antigen is not identified. Libraries were prepared by immunoSEQ multiplex PCR; TCRdb keeps only in-frame clonotypes and omits some of them. The data show 80,000 to 130,000 clones, about 93% seen once. The sample is drawn from a study of siplizumab effects on memory and regulatory T cells. Study-level points and caveats: It seemed that naive T cells were more diverse than memory cells and were major contributors to the alloresponse. Mappable alloreactive CD4+ clones came from Treg cells 68.8% of the time on average with siplizumab, against 25% to 30% in controls. Suppressive function of proliferating Tregs from siplizumab cultures was not confirmed. A minor share of alloreactive clones matched unstimulated subsets.

This CDR3 has 13 amino acids. The V gene lost 3 bases and the J gene lost 3 bases, with 11 bases spanning the gap. Germline V gene sequence: CDR1 GTSNPN, CDR2 SVGIG (reference sequence). The chain carries TRBV30 and TRBJ2-5; a weak D match, TRBD2 (5 bases). Sequencing was done on a sample of Tregs sorted from blood. The TCR was taken from a human donor in good health. CDR3 sequence: CAWREVTKETQYF. The CDR3 region has the DNA TGTGCCTGGAGGGAGGTTACCAAAGAGACCCAGTACTTC.